This TCR beta chain was profiled in a study of blood T cell repertoires in COVID-19. Two negative PCRs, clearance, or symptom resolution had been documented for recovered Cohort 3 donors. As handled by the study authors: Amplification with reference gene primers provided the estimates of nucleated cell counts. The protocol was immunoSEQ multiplex PCR, while the TCRdb copy is restricted to in-frame clones and leaves out a portion. The DNA gave D and trimming, while V, J and clone size come from that table. Of 350,000 to 450,000 clones in the sample, 83% were seen once. The CDR3 sequence is 16 residues long. Germline V lookup: CDR1 SEHNR, CDR2 FQNEAQ (reference sequence). With V trimmed by 5 bases and J by 3 bases, 9 bases remained unmatched.

This chain connects TRBV7-9 to TRBJ1-3; 8 nucleotides match TRBD1. Sample: PBMCs or T cells enriched from blood (not recorded which). The receptor comes from a woman in her fifties or sixties who had recovered from COVID-19. CDR3 loop: CASSLSTGGGGNTIYF. In DNA form, the CDR3 reads TGTGCCAGCAGCCTATCAACAGGGGGGGGTGGAAACACCATATATTTT.